Below, 32 T cell receptor beta chains from the same sample are listed, as sequenced in a study of shared clonotypes between healthy human individuals. TCRdb keeps only in-frame clones here, not all; method: immunoSEQ multiplex PCR. The data contain roughly 2.4 million clones, 90% to 96% of them seen just once; the ten biggest clones take up approximately 0.13%. The sample consisted of naive CD4+ T cells sorted from blood. The sample's subset: CD45RA+ positively selected. The receptor source for this set is a man between 18 and 35 years old in good health.

On this clone itself: Different DNA sequences within this sample yield the same CDR3. The chain couples TRBV7-9 to TRBJ1-1; D is unclear. V dropped 2 bases and J dropped 4 bases, with 5 bases sitting between them. This CDR3 spans 12 amino acids. Germline CDR1 SEHNR, CDR2 FQNEAQ (reference sequence). The CDR3 loop reads CASSLSGTEAFF. Written as DNA, the CDR3 is TGTGCCAGCAGCTTAAGCGGCACTGAAGCTTTCTTT.

The chain employs TRBV27 and TRBJ1-4; 7 nucleotides agree with TRBD1. Germline CDR1 and CDR2: MNHEY and SMNVEV (reference sequence). CDR3 length: 14 residues. J lost 7 bases, V lost 5 bases, and 7 bases had no gene match. The CDR3 sequence: CASSRIDRAEKLFF. The DNA for the CDR3 is TGTGCCAGCAGTCGGATAGACAGGGCTGAAAAACTGTTTTTT.

The chain links TRBV4-3 to TRBJ2-2, with D hard to call. The CDR3 consists of 14 residues. Germline V lookup: CDR1 LGHNA, CDR2 YSLEER. V dropped 1 base and J dropped 4 bases, with 7 bases sitting between them. The CDR3 protein is CASSQGYTTGELFF. CDR3 sequence (DNA): TGCGCCAGCAGCCAAGGGTACACCACCGGGGAGCTGTTTTTT.

J is TRBJ2-5 and V is TRBV2; D call uncertain. Germline V gene data show CDR1 as SNHLY and CDR2 as FYNNEI. Trimming pared 8 bases from V and 2 bases from J, leaving 12 bases between. The CDR3 has 13 amino acids. The CDR3 region has the DNA TGTGCCAGCGGCCGGCCCCTTCAAGAGACCCAGTACTTC. As protein: CASGRPLQETQYF.

A single count supports this clone. The chain carries TRBV28 and TRBJ2-7, with D possibly matching TRBD1 (6 bases). From germline, CDR1 is MDHEN and CDR2 SYDVKM. This CDR3 spans 13 amino acids. With 5 bases removed from V and 9 bases from J, the gap between germline ends came to 17 bases. The CDR3 nucleotides read TGTGCCAGCAGTGACAGGACGGCCTCCAGGCAGTACTTC. This encodes CASSDRTASRQYF.

This chain joins TRBV7-8 and TRBJ2-5; D might be TRBD2 (6 bases). Per germline, CDR1 SGHVS and CDR2 FQNEAQ. Trimming left V 0 bases short and J 2 bases short, with 10 bases between. The CDR3 extends over 15 amino acids. CDR3: CASSLAGLIQETQYF. The DNA of the CDR3 is TGTGCCAGCAGCTTAGCCGGACTAATACAAGAGACCCAGTACTTC. The full variable domain, rest sourced from reference TRBV7-8 and TRBJ2-5, is GAGVSQSPRYKVAKRGQDVALRCDPISGHVSLFWYQQALGQGPEFLTYFQNEAQLDKSGLPSDRFFAERPEGSVSTLKIQRTQQEDSAVYLCASSLAGLIQETQYFGPGTRLLVL.

The gene calls are TRBV7-2 and TRBJ2-5; D may correspond to TRBD1 or TRBD2 (5 bases each). The CDR3 runs 17 residues. Trimming took 2 bases from V and 5 from J, leaving 21 bases between them. Germline assignment: CDR1 SGHTA and CDR2 FQGNSA. The CDR3 region is CASSLSGPKTIPETQYF. CDR3 DNA sequence: TGTGCCAGCAGCTTATCGGGGCCAAAGACCATCCCCGAGACCCAGTACTTC.

The CDR3 coding sequence is TGTGCCAGCAGTTCTAGGGGGGCGGGGAACACTGAAGCTTTCTTT. It translates to CASSSRGAGNTEAFF. The chain carries TRBV5-4 and TRBJ1-1; D is perhaps TRBD1 (6 bases). Trimming pared 5 bases from V and 1 base from J, leaving 15 bases between. Germline lookup yields CDR1 SGHNT and CDR2 YYREEE (reference sequence). CDR3 size: 15 residues. The full variable domain, its missing parts supplied by reference TRBV5-4 and TRBJ1-1, is ETGVTQSPTHLIKTRGQQVTLRCSSQSGHNTVSWYQQALGQGPQFIFQYYREEENGRGNFPPRFSGLQFPNYSSELNVNALELDDSALYLCASSSRGAGNTEAFFGQGTRLTVV.

This chain joins TRBV5-1 and TRBJ1-4; 11 nucleotides line up with TRBD1. CDR3 length: 14 amino acids. J was trimmed by 8 bases and V by 5 bases; bases with no gene match: 5. The germline CDR1 and CDR2 sequences are SGHRS and YFSETQ. Written as DNA, the CDR3 is TGCGCCAGCAGGCGGGACAGGGGGGAGGAAAAACTGTTTTTT. Translated, it gives CASRRDRGEEKLFF.

The chain uses TRBV10-2 and TRBJ2-7; a weak D match, TRBD1 (5 bases). The CDR3 runs 11 residues. V was shortened by 5 bases and J by 6 bases, with 8 bases between the two germline ends. Germline CDR1 is WSHSY and CDR2 is SAAADI. CDR3 nucleotides: TGCGCCAGCAGTTCAGGGCCCGAGCAGTACTTC. Translated, it gives CASSSGPEQYF.

The rearrangement uses TRBV2 and TRBJ2-7, with 9 bases lining up with TRBD1. The CDR3 runs 16 residues. Per germline, CDR1 SNHLY and CDR2 FYNNEI. Trimming at V came to 6 bases and at J to 5 bases, leaving 14 bases not matched to a gene. The DNA of the CDR3 is TGTGCCAGCAGAACCCCCCCGGGACAGGGATTCAACGAGCAGTACTTC. It specifies CASRTPPGQGFNEQYF.

The rearrangement joins TRBV30 to TRBJ2-2; D call uncertain. The ends were cut back, 3 bases at V and 8 bases at J, with 19 bases in the middle. CDR3 length equals 15 residues. Germline CDR1 and CDR2: GTSNPN and SVGIG (reference sequence). CDR3 loop: CAWSGPTANSGELFF. The CDR3 DNA reads TGTGCCTGGAGCGGACCGACGGCTAACTCTGGGGAGCTGTTTTTT.

The chain couples TRBV21-1 to TRBJ2-7; the table's D call, TRBD1, was not checked against the DNA. TRBV21-1 represents a pseudogene. The CDR3 covers 17 residues. The CDR3 DNA follows: TGTGCCAGCAGCAAGGCTCCCCAGACAGGGGGAAGGGACGAGCAGTACTTC. This sequence encodes CASSKAPQTGGRDEQYF.

V gene TRBV10-1 combines with J gene TRBJ1-5, with D possibly being TRBD1 (5 bases). Germline CDR1 and CDR2: WNHNN and SYGVQD (reference sequence). The CDR3 length is 18 residues. The germline V and J ends were trimmed by 5 bases and 2 bases, with 22 bases remaining between them. The chain's CDR3 is CASSSIHSGQGGNQPQHF. For the CDR3, the DNA is TGCGCCAGCAGTTCTATACATTCCGGGCAGGGCGGCAATCAGCCCCAGCATTTT.

The rearrangement uses TRBV28 and TRBJ1-1; 9 bases are a match to TRBD1. This CDR3 region has 14 residues. CDR1 and CDR2 (germline): MDHEN, SYDVKM. The junction had 8 bases not matched to a gene; V was cut back by 6 bases and J by 6 bases. CDR3 loop: CASRMGQGVAEAFF. CDR3 bases: TGTGCCAGCAGGATGGGACAGGGAGTGGCTGAAGCTTTCTTT. Using reference TRBV28 and TRBJ1-1 for the parts outside the CDR3, the full variable domain is DVKVTQSSRYLVKRTGEKVFLECVQDMDHENMFWYRQDPGLGLRLIYFSYDVKMKEKGDIPEGYSVSREKKERFSLILESASTNQTSMYLCASRMGQGVAEAFFGQGTRLTVV.

The chain carries TRBV2 and TRBJ1-4; 11 bases match TRBD1. The trim removed 6 bases at V and 10 bases at J, leaving 4 bases unmatched. The CDR3 runs 13 residues. The germline V gene has CDR1 SNHLY and CDR2 FYNNEI. The CDR3 DNA follows: TGTGCCAGCAGGCCGGGACAGGGGGTAAAACTGTTTTTT. Encoded protein: CASRPGQGVKLFF.

The CDR3, as DNA: TGTGCCAGCAGTCCTAGCGGGGGGGCCGTAGATACGCAGTATTTT. It translates to CASSPSGGAVDTQYF. The genes are TRBV6-5 and TRBJ2-3, with 12 bases lining up with TRBD2. J lost 5 bases, V lost 5 bases, and 5 bases had no gene match. The V gene's germline CDR1 is MNHEY and CDR2 SVGAGI. This CDR3 spans 15 amino acids.

V gene TRBV14 combines with J gene TRBJ2-5, with TRBD2 identical over 7 bases. Losses at the gene ends were 4 bases for V and 2 bases for J; bases not matched to a gene: 7. The CDR3 loop spans 15 amino acids. Germline V gene data show CDR1 as SGHDN and CDR2 as FVKESK. The CDR3 loop is CASSLQHGGQETQYF. The CDR3 DNA sequence: TGTGCCAGCAGCCTTCAGCACGGGGGGCAAGAGACCCAGTACTTC.

This chain connects TRBV11-2 to TRBJ2-1; D is uncertain. Germline CDR1 is SGHAT and CDR2 is FQNNGV. The CDR3 length is 12 residues. The V and J ends lost 5 bases and 7 bases respectively, with 9 bases between them. CDR3 in DNA: TGTGCCAGCAGCCTACAAATAAATGAGCAGTTCTTC. Its protein product is CASSLQINEQFF.

Comments on this clone: Other DNA sequences within the sample encode an identical CDR3. The chain employs TRBV28 and TRBJ1-5; D not resolved. CDR3 length equals 12 residues. Germline V gives CDR1 MDHEN, CDR2 SYDVKM. Between the trimmed V and J ends, which lost 6 bases and 7 bases, there was a span of 10 bases. The CDR3 protein is CASRVRGQPQHF. The CDR3 nucleotides are TGTGCCAGCAGGGTAAGAGGACAGCCCCAGCATTTT.

Concerning this clone: At the DNA level, this CDR3 is encoded by other sequences in the same sample as well. V is TRBV5-1 and J is TRBJ2-3; 8 bases line up with TRBD2. V was pared by 0 bases and J by 6 bases, with 3 bases of the junction left unmatched. Germline lookup yields CDR1 SGHRS and CDR2 YFSETQ. This CDR3 contains 14 residues. The CDR3 sequence: CASSLEAGADTQYF. The CDR3 nucleotides are TGCGCCAGCAGCTTGGAAGCGGGGGCCGATACGCAGTATTTT.

The rearrangement uses TRBV5-1 and TRBJ2-5; TRBD2 aligns across 8 bases. After removal of 4 bases from V and 5 bases from J, the junction contained 13 bases not matched to a gene. Per germline, CDR1 SGHRS and CDR2 YFSETQ. The CDR3 contains 16 residues. The CDR3 reads CASSHGTAGVGETQYF. The CDR3 bases are TGCGCCAGCAGCCATGGAACAGCGGGAGTTGGGGAGACCCAGTACTTC.

For this clone: Other DNA sequences in this sample translate to the same CDR3. The V and J genes are TRBV6-5 and TRBJ2-2; weak D call: TRBD1 (7 bases). V lost 5 bases and J lost 4, with 11 bases in between. From germline, CDR1 is MNHEY and CDR2 SVGAGI. This CDR3 is 14 amino acids long. CDR3 region: CASSRQGGTGELFF. The DNA of the CDR3 is TGTGCCAGCAGTAGACAGGGAGGCACCGGGGAGCTGTTTTTT.

V usage is TRBV4-2 and J usage is TRBJ1-5; TRBD1 might be the D (6 bases). Trimming removed 8 bases at V and 6 bases at J, with 17 bases between. Germline CDR1 is LGHNA and CDR2 is YNFKEQ. The CDR3 is made up of 14 amino acids. The CDR3 DNA sequence: TGTGCCAGCGCTATAGTTGGGGGCAGTCAGCCCCAGCATTTT. It is translated as CASAIVGGSQPQHF.

The chain has TRBV4-3 and TRBJ2-7, with TRBD2 identical over 13 bases. The V and J ends lost 5 bases and 0 bases, in that order; junction bases with no gene match: 7. The CDR3 is 17 amino acids. Germline CDR1 LGHNA, CDR2 YSLEER. Here the CDR3 reads CASSFGLAGVFSYEQYF. The DNA of the CDR3 is TGCGCCAGCAGCTTTGGACTAGCGGGAGTTTTCTCCTACGAGCAGTACTTC.

This clone was recorded a few times. V is TRBV28 and J is TRBJ1-5, with TRBD1 matching over 9 bases. CDR1 is MDHEN, CDR2 SYDVKM, per germline. With 3 bases clipped from V and 5 bases from J, the junction kept 8 bases outside the gene matches. The CDR3 has 16 residues. As DNA, the CDR3 is TGTGCCAGCAGTTTCCCTTCTACAGGGGGCGATCAGCCCCAGCATTTT. Residues: CASSFPSTGGDQPQHF. The whole variable domain, filled in from reference TRBV28 and TRBJ1-5, reads DVKVTQSSRYLVKRTGEKVFLECVQDMDHENMFWYRQDPGLGLRLIYFSYDVKMKEKGDIPEGYSVSREKKERFSLILESASTNQTSMYLCASSFPSTGGDQPQHFGDGTRLSIL.

The rearrangement links TRBV9 to TRBJ1-5; 7 nucleotides align to TRBD1. Per the germline V gene, CDR1 is SGDLS and CDR2 is YYNGEE. Germline trimming cut 0 bases from V and 6 bases from J; bases unmatched to any gene: 3. The CDR3 length is 14 residues. CDR3 residues: CASSVGSGGQPQHF. As DNA, the CDR3 is TGTGCCAGCAGCGTAGGGTCAGGGGGTCAGCCCCAGCATTTT.

The CDR3 region is CATSRDLMATIITGETQYF. CDR3 coding DNA: TGTGCCACCAGCAGAGATTTGATGGCTACCATAATTACTGGGGAGACCCAGTACTTC. The chain uses TRBV15 and TRBJ2-5; D call uncertain. This CDR3 spans 19 amino acids. Germline V gene lookup returns CDR1 LNHNV and CDR2 YYDKDF (reference sequence). Trimming shortened V by 0 bases and J by 5 bases, and 25 bases separated the two germline ends. Combining the CDR3 with reference TRBV15 and TRBJ2-5 gives the whole variable domain DAMVIQNPRYQVTQFGKPVTLSCSQTLNHNVMYWYQQKSSQAPKLLFHYYDKDFNNEADTPDNFQSRRPNTSFCFLDIRSPGLGDTAMYLCATSRDLMATIITGETQYFGPGTRLLVL.

The J gene is TRBJ2-1, the V gene TRBV5-1, with D perhaps matching TRBD1 or TRBD2 (7 bases each). Per germline, CDR1 SGHRS and CDR2 YFSETQ. The ends were cut back, 3 bases at V and 2 bases at J, with 24 bases in the middle. This CDR3 region has 19 residues. The CDR3 loop is CASSSSGGSRGRAYNEQFF. The CDR3 DNA is TGCGCCAGCAGCTCCTCGGGTGGGAGCAGGGGGAGGGCCTACAATGAGCAGTTCTTC.

The chain has TRBV30 and TRBJ1-4, with a weak D call TRBD1 (6 bases). The CDR3 is made up of 14 amino acids. The V gene's germline CDR1 is GTSNPN and CDR2 SVGIG (reference sequence). Trimming shortened V by 4 bases and J by 7 bases, and 16 bases separated the two germline ends. In nucleotides, the CDR3 is TGTGCCTGGACGGGGGCCCAAATCACTGAAAAACTGTTTTTT. The encoded protein is CAWTGAQITEKLFF. Looking up the rest from reference TRBV30 and TRBJ1-4 gives the full variable domain: SQTIHQWPATLVQPVGSPLSLECTVEGTSNPNLYWYRQAAGRGLQLLFYSVGIGQISSEVPQNLSASRPQDRQFILSSKKLLLSDSGFYLCAWTGAQITEKLFFGSGTQLSVL.

The V gene is TRBV2, the J gene TRBJ2-5; 11 bases map to TRBD2. Per the germline V gene, CDR1 is SNHLY and CDR2 is FYNNEI. After removal of 9 bases from V and 6 bases from J, the junction contained 9 bases not matched to a gene. The CDR3 runs 14 residues. The CDR3 region is CASGTSGVSQTQYF. DNA for the CDR3: TGTGCCAGTGGGACTAGCGGTGTGAGTCAGACCCAGTACTTC.

For this clone: The sample has other DNA sequences that encode this CDR3 too. This chain uses TRBV30 with TRBJ1-3; TRBD1 might be the D (5 bases). The germline V gene encodes CDR1 GTSNPN and CDR2 SVGIG (reference sequence). CDR3 size: 14 residues. The V end was cut by 2 bases, the J end by 4 bases, with 12 bases between. DNA of the CDR3: TGTGCCTGGAGTATCGGGGGATCAGGAAACACCATATATTTT. Its translation: CAWSIGGSGNTIYF.